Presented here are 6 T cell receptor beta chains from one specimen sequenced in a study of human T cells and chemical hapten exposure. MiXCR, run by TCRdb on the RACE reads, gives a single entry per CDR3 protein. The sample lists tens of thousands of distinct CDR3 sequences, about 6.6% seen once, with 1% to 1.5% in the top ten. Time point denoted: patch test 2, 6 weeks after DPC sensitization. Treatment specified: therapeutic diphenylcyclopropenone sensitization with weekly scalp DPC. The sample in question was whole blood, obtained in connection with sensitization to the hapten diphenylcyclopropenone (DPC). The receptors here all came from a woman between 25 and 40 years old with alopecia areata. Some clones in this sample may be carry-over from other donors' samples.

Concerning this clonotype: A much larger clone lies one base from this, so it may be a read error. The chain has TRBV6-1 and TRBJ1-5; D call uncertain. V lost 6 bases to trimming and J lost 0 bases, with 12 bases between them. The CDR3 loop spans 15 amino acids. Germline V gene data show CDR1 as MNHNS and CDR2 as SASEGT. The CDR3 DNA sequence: TGTGCCAGCAGCGCAGCAGACGGTAGCAATCAGCCCCAGCATTTT. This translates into CASSAADGSNQPQHF.

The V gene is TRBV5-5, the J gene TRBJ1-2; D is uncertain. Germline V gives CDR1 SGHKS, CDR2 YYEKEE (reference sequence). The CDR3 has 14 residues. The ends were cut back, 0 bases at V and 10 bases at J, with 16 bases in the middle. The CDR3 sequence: CASSLGADSWVYTF. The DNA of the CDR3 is TGTGCCAGCAGCTTGGGGGCCGATAGCTGGGTCTACACCTTC.

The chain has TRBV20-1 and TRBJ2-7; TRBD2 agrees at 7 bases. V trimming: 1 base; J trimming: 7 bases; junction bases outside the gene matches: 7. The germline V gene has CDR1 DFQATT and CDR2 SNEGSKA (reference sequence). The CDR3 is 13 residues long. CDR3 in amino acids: CSARGGGGSEQYF. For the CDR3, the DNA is TGCAGTGCTAGAGGGGGGGGAGGAAGTGAGCAGTACTTC.

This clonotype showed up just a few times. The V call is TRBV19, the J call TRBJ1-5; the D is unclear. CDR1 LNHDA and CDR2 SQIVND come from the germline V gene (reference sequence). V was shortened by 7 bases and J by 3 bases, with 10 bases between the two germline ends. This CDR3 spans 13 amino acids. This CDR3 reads CASTSDNNQPQHF. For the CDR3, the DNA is TGTGCCAGTACCTCCGACAACAATCAGCCCCAGCATTTT.

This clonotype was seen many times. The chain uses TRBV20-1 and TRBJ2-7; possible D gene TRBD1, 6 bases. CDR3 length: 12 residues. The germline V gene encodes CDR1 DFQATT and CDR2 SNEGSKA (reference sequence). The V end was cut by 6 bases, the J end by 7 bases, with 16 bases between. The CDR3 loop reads CSALNTQGEQYF. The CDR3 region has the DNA TGCAGTGCCCTCAACACCCAGGGGGAGCAGTACTTC.

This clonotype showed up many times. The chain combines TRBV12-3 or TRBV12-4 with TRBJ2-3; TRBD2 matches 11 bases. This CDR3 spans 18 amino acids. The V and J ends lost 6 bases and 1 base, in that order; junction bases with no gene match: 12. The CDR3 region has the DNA TGTGCCAGCAGCGACCCTTCGGTACTAGCGGGAGGCACAGATACGCAGTATTTT. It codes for CASSDPSVLAGGTDTQYF.